What follows are 24 T cell receptor beta chains derived from one specimen sequenced in a study of control samples from healthy donors and cancer patients. Some clones are missing from TCRdb's copy, which holds only in-frame ones; the method was immunoSEQ multiplex PCR. This table holds approximately 190,000 clones. Sequenced input: blood. These receptors all come from a woman in her 30s in good health.

This sequence joins TRBV28 and TRBJ1-5; the D gene is possibly TRBD1 (6 bases). The CDR3 is 14 residues long. The germline CDR1 and CDR2 sequences are MDHEN and SYDVKM. Trimming took off 7 bases at V and 4 bases at J, with 14 bases between the two ends. Here the CDR3 DNA reads TGTGCCAGCACCCGACCTGGACAGAATCAGCCCCAGCATTTT. It codes for CASTRPGQNQPQHF.

The rearrangement uses TRBV4-2 and TRBJ1-2; D perhaps matches TRBD1 (5 bases). Per the germline V gene, CDR1 is LGHNA and CDR2 is YNFKEQ. This CDR3 is built from 16 residues. Trimming pared 3 bases from V and 7 bases from J, leaving 21 bases between. The CDR3 here is CASSHTSGRVGSGYTF. The DNA of the CDR3 is TGTGCCAGCAGCCATACGTCTGGCAGGGTAGGCTCTGGCTACACCTTC.

The rearrangement joins TRBV19 to TRBJ1-5; the D is unclear. Trimming stripped 6 bases from V and 3 bases from J, with 12 bases between. This CDR3 contains 14 residues. Germline-derived CDR1 and CDR2 are LNHDA and SQIVND (reference sequence). CDR3 sequence reads: CASSPGRHNQPQHF. CDR3 DNA: TGTGCCAGTAGCCCTGGACGGCACAATCAGCCCCAGCATTTT.

The J gene is TRBJ2-4, the V gene TRBV28; 10 nucleotides line up with TRBD1. The V and J ends lost 4 bases and 5 bases, in that order; junction bases with no gene match: 5. The CDR3 has 15 residues. CDR1 and CDR2 from the germline V gene are MDHEN and SYDVKM. For the CDR3, the DNA is TGTGCCAGCAGTTCGCCGACAGGGGGCCAAAACATTCAGTACTTC. Translated: CASSSPTGGQNIQYF.

The genes are TRBV5-6 and TRBJ1-1; TRBD1 is a possible D gene (5 bases). This CDR3 has 16 amino acids. In germline, CDR1 is SGHDT, CDR2 YYEEEE. The ends were cut back, 0 bases at V and 5 bases at J, with 17 bases in the middle. The CDR3 DNA sequence: TGTGCCAGCAGCTTGGTACCAGGGATCCGAACAACTGAAGCTTTCTTT. It codes for CASSLVPGIRTTEAFF.

This chain uses TRBV28 with TRBJ1-5; D gene uncertain. The CDR3 is 13 residues long. Trimming stripped 5 bases from V and 9 bases from J, with 14 bases between. Per the germline V gene, CDR1 is MDHEN and CDR2 is SYDVKM. The CDR3 loop reads CASSLPDGRPQHF. CDR3 DNA sequence: TGTGCCAGCAGTCTCCCAGATGGGCGGCCCCAGCATTTT.

This chain joins TRBV19 and TRBJ2-5; no definite D call. The germline gives CDR1 LNHDA, CDR2 SQIVND (reference sequence). With 6 bases removed from V and 5 bases from J, the gap between germline ends came to 16 bases. The CDR3 loop spans 14 amino acids. The CDR3 nucleotides are TGTGCCAGTAGAAGAAGAGCTCTATGGGAGACCCAGTACTTC. Its translation: CASRRRALWETQYF.

The genes are TRBV2 and TRBJ1-5; D ambiguous. V gave up 2 bases and J gave up 5 bases, with 7 bases separating them. Germline V lookup: CDR1 SNHLY, CDR2 FYNNEI. This CDR3 spans 13 amino acids. The chain's CDR3 is CASSEPAYQPQHF. The CDR3 region has the DNA TGTGCCAGCAGTGAACCGGCCTATCAGCCCCAGCATTTT.

This sequence joins TRBV19 and TRBJ2-7, with a tentative D call TRBD1 (5 bases). Per the germline V gene, CDR1 is LNHDA and CDR2 is SQIVND (reference sequence). V lost 0 bases and J lost 0, with 12 bases in between. The CDR3 contains 16 residues. CDR3 loop: CASSIDPQGSSYEQYF. The DNA of the CDR3 is TGTGCCAGTAGTATAGATCCCCAGGGATCCTCCTACGAGCAGTACTTC.

The chain combines TRBV28 with TRBJ1-1; no definite D call. Germline V gene data show CDR1 as MDHEN and CDR2 as SYDVKM. The V end was cut by 4 bases, the J end by 4 bases, with 13 bases between. CDR3 size: 14 residues. The CDR3 protein is CASSSPGGSTEAFF. CDR3 bases: TGTGCCAGCAGTTCGCCAGGTGGGAGCACTGAAGCTTTCTTT.

The rearrangement joins TRBV6-4 to TRBJ1-2, with 8 bases lining up with TRBD1. The J segment lost 8 bases and the V segment lost 0 bases, leaving 5 bases of the junction unmatched. Germline-derived CDR1 and CDR2 are MRHNA and SNTAGT. The length of the CDR3 is 14 residues. Here the CDR3 reads CASSDSTGGGGYTF. In DNA form, the CDR3 reads TGTGCCAGCAGTGACTCAACAGGGGGAGGCGGCTACACCTTC.

CDR3 protein: CASSFVSTGELFF. The CDR3 DNA is TGTGCCAGCAGCTTTGTGAGCACCGGGGAGCTGTTTTTT. The rearrangement links TRBV7-9 to TRBJ2-2; no clear D. Germline V gene sequence: CDR1 SEHNR, CDR2 FQNEAQ (reference sequence). The CDR3 totals 13 residues. Trimming stripped 3 bases from V and 4 bases from J, with 6 bases between.

Concerning this clone itself: At one boundary the junction diverges from the germline segment, which might be a read error. The chain links TRBV7-7 to TRBJ1-2, with 7 bases lining up with TRBD1. The length of the CDR3 is 14 residues. Germline V gives CDR1 SSHAT, CDR2 FNYEAQ (reference sequence). In DNA form, the CDR3 reads TGTGCTAGCAGCCCCATCGGGACAGCCTATGGCTACACCTTC. Its translation is CASSPIGTAYGYTF.

The CDR3 region is CASSPDRVNTGELFF. In DNA form, the CDR3 reads TGTGCCAGTAGTCCGGACAGGGTTAACACCGGGGAGCTGTTTTTT. V gene TRBV19 combines with J gene TRBJ2-2, with TRBD1 matching 8 bases. CDR1 is LNHDA and CDR2 is SQIVND in the germline V gene (reference sequence). CDR3 length: 15 amino acids. V trimming: 5 bases; J trimming: 2 bases; junction bases outside the gene matches: 4.

V and J are TRBV6-5 and TRBJ2-3; D is unresolved. Looked up from germline, CDR1 is MNHEY and CDR2 is SVGAGI. V was cut by 6 bases and J by 3 bases, with 7 bases left in between. The CDR3 spans 12 residues. The DNA for the CDR3 is TGTGCCAGCAGCTTCGTAACAGATACGCAGTATTTT. It specifies CASSFVTDTQYF.

The rearrangement joins TRBV18 to TRBJ1-6; unclear D gene. Trimming shortened V by 0 bases and J by 10 bases, and 13 bases separated the two germline ends. The CDR3 runs to 15 residues. Germline V gene sequence: CDR1 KGHSH, CDR2 LQKENI. The CDR3 is CASSPPAGVNSPLHF. The CDR3 nucleotides read TGTGCCAGCTCACCACCAGCCGGGGTGAACTCACCCCTCCACTTT.

The gene calls are TRBV12-3 or TRBV12-4 and TRBJ2-7; D remains ambiguous. This CDR3 comprises 13 residues. Deletions cut 2 bases from V and 0 bases from J, with 5 bases between. CDR3 bases: TGTGCCAGCAGTTTAAGCTACTCCTACGAGCAGTACTTC. It encodes CASSLSYSYEQYF.

The genes are TRBV7-6 and TRBJ1-1, with 7 bases matching TRBD1. The CDR3 consists of 15 residues. V lost 5 bases, J lost 6 bases, and 12 bases stayed unmatched. Germline values: CDR1 SGHVS, CDR2 FNYEAQ. Here the CDR3 DNA reads TGTGCCAGCAGCATAAGACAGGGTGGAATCGCTGAAGCTTTCTTT. Translating gives CASSIRQGGIAEAFF. Using reference TRBV7-6 and TRBJ1-1 for the parts outside the CDR3, the full variable domain is GAGVSQSPRYKVTKRGQDVALRCDPISGHVSLYWYRQALGQGPEFLTYFNYEAQQDKSGLPNDRFSAERPEGSISTLTIQRTEQRDSAMYRCASSIRQGGIAEAFFGQGTRLTVV.

The chain has TRBV6-5 and TRBJ1-2; D call uncertain. V was cut by 0 bases and J by 3 bases, with 5 bases left in between. CDR3 length equals 13 residues. Germline-derived CDR1 and CDR2 are MNHEY and SVGAGI. CDR3 residues: CASSYSVDYGYTF. The CDR3 DNA reads as TGTGCCAGCAGTTACTCGGTCGACTATGGCTACACCTTC.

The chain links TRBV6-5 to TRBJ2-5; 7 bases are a match to TRBD1. The CDR3 contains 13 residues. V trimming: 10 bases; J trimming: 2 bases; junction bases outside the gene matches: 7. Germline CDR1 and CDR2: MNHEY and SVGAGI. Here the CDR3 DNA reads TGTGCCACCTACAGGGGCTTTCAAGAGACCCAGTACTTC. Residues: CATYRGFQETQYF.

The V and J genes are TRBV29-1 and TRBJ1-1, with TRBD1 matching 7 bases. The V gene's germline CDR1 is SQVTM and CDR2 ANQGSEA. Trimming at V came to 6 bases and at J to 7 bases, leaving 8 bases not matched to a gene. The CDR3 is 12 residues long. The CDR3 DNA sequence: TGCAGCGTAAAAGGGACAGACCGTGAAGCTTTCTTT. This gives the protein CSVKGTDREAFF.

The chain employs TRBV7-8 and TRBJ2-3; D tentatively fits TRBD1 or TRBD2 (5 bases each). Germline-derived CDR1 and CDR2 are SGHVS and FQNEAQ. The CDR3 covers 13 residues. V was trimmed by 3 bases and J by 2 bases, leaving 6 bases between them. The CDR3 region is CASSLGVTDTQYF. The CDR3, as DNA: TGTGCCAGCAGCTTGGGGGTCACAGATACGCAGTATTTT.

V gene TRBV5-1 combines with J gene TRBJ1-2; D unresolved. Per the germline V gene, CDR1 is SGHRS and CDR2 is YFSETQ. Trimming took 5 bases from V and 4 from J, leaving 18 bases between them. The CDR3 extends over 15 amino acids. The CDR3, as DNA: TGCGCCAGCAGTTTTCAAACGGGGTCCGTCTATGGCTACACCTTC. Its protein is CASSFQTGSVYGYTF.

The chain joins TRBV6-5 to TRBJ1-4; 7 bases line up with TRBD1. CDR1 is MNHEY and CDR2 is SVGAGI in the germline V gene. There are 15 residues in the CDR3. Unmatched junction bases numbered 13, after V lost 7 bases and J lost 8 bases. CDR3 sequence reads: CASILAPGQSEKLFF. CDR3 sequence (DNA): TGTGCCAGCATTCTAGCACCGGGACAGTCGGAAAAACTGTTTTTT.